A single sample gave rise to the 27 T cell receptor beta chains below, sequenced in a study of PD-L1 blockade in urothelial cancer. Assay: immunoSEQ multiplex PCR; the TCRdb copy retains only in-frame clones and omits some. The sample contains more than 45,000 clones, roughly four fifths of which appear only once. The specimen comprised PBMCs, sampled around atezolizumab (anti-PD-L1) treatment. These receptors originate from a man aged 65-85 years with urothelial cancer.

The J gene is TRBJ2-7, the V gene TRBV27; 13 nucleotides agree with TRBD2. This CDR3 is 18 amino acids long. V shed 5 bases and J 4 bases; nucleotides not matched to a gene: 14. Germline loops: CDR1 MNHEY, CDR2 SMNVEV (reference sequence). CDR3 residues: CASSLVVGLAGVKYEQYF. The CDR3 nucleotides are TGTGCCAGCAGTCTAGTCGTTGGACTAGCGGGAGTTAAGTACGAGCAGTACTTC.

V and J are TRBV18 and TRBJ1-4; possibly TRBD1 for D (5 bases). V dropped 1 base and J dropped 11 bases, with 11 bases sitting between them. This CDR3 is 13 amino acids long. The germline V gene encodes CDR1 KGHSH and CDR2 LQKENI. CDR3: CASSPREEGKLFF. The CDR3 DNA sequence: TGTGCCAGCTCACCACGGGAGGAGGGGAAACTGTTTTTT.

The chain links TRBV2 to TRBJ1-1; D is uncertain. This CDR3 has 12 residues. Germline V CDR1 and CDR2: SNHLY, FYNNEI. The V gene lost 11 bases and the J gene lost 11 bases, with 21 bases spanning the gap. CDR3 sequence (DNA): TGTGCCCTTGGAGGCGAACCGTATACCGCTTTCTTT. Protein sequence: CALGGEPYTAFF.

This rearrangement joins TRBV2 to TRBJ1-2; 10 bases line up with TRBD1. Per germline, CDR1 SNHLY and CDR2 FYNNEI. The length of the CDR3 is 17 residues. The junction had 11 bases not matched to a gene; V was cut back by 4 bases and J by 3 bases. The CDR3 DNA follows: TGTGCCAGCAGTGTATGGACAGGGGGTGGGAGCGACTATGGCTACACCTTC. Translating gives CASSVWTGGGSDYGYTF.

The chain couples TRBV29-1 to TRBJ2-3; 7 positions match TRBD1. The CDR3 has 17 amino acids. Unmatched junction bases numbered 17, after V lost 8 bases and J lost 0 bases. The germline CDR1 and CDR2 sequences are SQVTM and ANQGSEA. The CDR3 DNA reads TGCAGCCCATCAGACCCGGACAGGACCCCAAGCACAGATACGCAGTATTTT. Protein product: CSPSDPDRTPSTDTQYF.

This clone was counted a few times. The chain uses TRBV9 and TRBJ2-6; D unclear. This CDR3 is built from 14 residues. Germline CDR1 and CDR2: SGDLS and YYNGEE. V was clipped by 4 bases and J by 2 bases, with 7 bases between them. CDR3 in DNA: TGTGCCAGCAGCCCCTCCGCTGGGGCCAACGTCCTGACTTTC. Translated: CASSPSAGANVLTF.

The chain joins TRBV5-1 to TRBJ2-3, with D possibly being TRBD2 (5 bases). The CDR3 is 15 residues long. Germline values: CDR1 SGHRS, CDR2 YFSETQ. The germline V and J ends were trimmed by 1 base and 1 base, with 10 bases remaining between them. The CDR3 DNA follows: TGCGCCAGCAGCTTGACGGGGATACGCACAGATACGCAGTATTTT. Encoded protein: CASSLTGIRTDTQYF.

The J gene is TRBJ2-7, the V gene TRBV28, with D possibly TRBD1 on 6 matching bases. V was cut by 1 base and J by 6 bases, with 25 bases left in between. The germline CDR1 and CDR2 sequences are MDHEN and SYDVKM. This CDR3 has 18 residues. CDR3 nucleotides: TGTGCCAGCAGTTTATTGGCTTTTGTGGGGGCCCCAGGGATCGAGCAGTACTTC. Its protein is CASSLLAFVGAPGIEQYF.

V and J are TRBV5-1 and TRBJ2-2; TRBD1 aligns across 7 bases. Per the germline V gene, CDR1 is SGHRS and CDR2 is YFSETQ. This CDR3 region has 17 residues. J gave up 0 bases and V 3 bases, and 8 bases lay outside the gene matches. The CDR3 bases are TGCGCCAGCAGCTCCCCTCCCGGGACAGCGAACACCGGGGAGCTGTTTTTT. Encoded protein: CASSSPPGTANTGELFF.

The chain recombines TRBV11-2 with TRBJ2-1; D uncertain. The V gene's germline CDR1 is SGHAT and CDR2 FQNNGV. Trimming shortened V by 0 bases and J by 7 bases, and 10 bases separated the two germline ends. The CDR3 has 14 residues. The CDR3 nucleotides read TGTGCCAGCAGCTTAGATCAGAGGTGGAATGAGCAGTTCTTC. Translated: CASSLDQRWNEQFF. The full variable domain, completed using reference TRBV11-2 and TRBJ2-1, is EAGVAQSPRYKIIEKRQSVAFWCNPISGHATLYWYQQILGQGPKLLIQFQNNGVVDDSQLPKDRFSAERLKGVDSTLKIQPAKLEDSAVYLCASSLDQRWNEQFFGPGTRLTVL.

The chain recombines TRBV6-6 with TRBJ2-7; unclear D gene. There are 14 residues in the CDR3. Trimming took 8 bases from V and 2 from J, leaving 16 bases between them. CDR1 is MNHNY and CDR2 is SVGAGI in the germline V gene (reference sequence). CDR3: CASGVTLTPYEQYF. Written as DNA, the CDR3 is TGTGCCAGCGGCGTGACACTTACACCCTACGAGCAGTACTTC.

The chain combines TRBV28 with TRBJ1-2, with D perhaps TRBD1 (6 bases). Trimming cost V 5 bases and J 4 bases, with 11 bases left between them. The CDR3 extends over 13 amino acids. Germline values: CDR1 MDHEN, CDR2 SYDVKM. As DNA, the CDR3 is TGTGCCAGCAGTGGCCAGGGGATCTATGGCTACACCTTC. Translated: CASSGQGIYGYTF.

V is TRBV30 and J is TRBJ1-5; 7 bases line up with TRBD1. Germline CDR1 is GTSNPN and CDR2 is SVGIG (reference sequence). This CDR3 spans 15 amino acids. The V and J ends lost 2 bases and 6 bases, in that order; junction bases with no gene match: 10. CDR3 residues: CAWSPRGPRAQPQHF. The CDR3 DNA follows: TGTGCCTGGAGTCCTAGGGGGCCCAGGGCTCAGCCCCAGCATTTT.

The J gene is TRBJ2-1, the V gene TRBV2; TRBD2 aligns across 12 bases. CDR3 length equals 14 residues. The junction had 4 bases not matched to a gene; V was cut back by 6 bases and J by 7 bases. Germline CDR1 SNHLY, CDR2 FYNNEI. The CDR3 sequence: CASSRLAGENEQFF. The CDR3 coding sequence is TGTGCCAGCAGCAGACTAGCGGGAGAGAATGAGCAGTTCTTC.

The genes are TRBV18 and TRBJ2-5; 10 positions match TRBD2. Germline trimming cut 4 bases from V and 2 bases from J; bases unmatched to any gene: 4. CDR1 and CDR2 from the germline V gene are KGHSH and LQKENI. The CDR3 sequence is 15 residues long. The CDR3, as DNA: TGTGCCAGCTCACGGACTAGCGGAAAACAAGAGACCCAGTACTTC. Amino acid sequence: CASSRTSGKQETQYF.

This clone was observed a handful of times. This chain joins TRBV2 and TRBJ1-2, with TRBD1 matching 7 bases. V shed 3 bases and J 3 bases; nucleotides not matched to a gene: 4. CDR3 length: 14 residues. Germline-derived CDR1 and CDR2 are SNHLY and FYNNEI. Here the CDR3 DNA reads TGTGCCAGCAGTGAGAGGGACAGAGACTATGGCTACACCTTC. Its protein product is CASSERDRDYGYTF.

The genes are TRBV6-6 and TRBJ2-7; no firm D call. The CDR3 is 13 residues long. Germline CDR1 is MNHNY and CDR2 is SVGAGI (reference sequence). Trimming removed 6 bases at V and 3 bases at J, with 12 bases between. CDR3 sequence (DNA): TGTGCCAGCAGGGGCTCTGATTTCTACGAGCAGTACTTC. Translating gives CASRGSDFYEQYF.

This chain connects TRBV5-1 to TRBJ2-1; 7 positions match TRBD1. The CDR3 loop spans 14 amino acids. The V gene's germline CDR1 is SGHRS and CDR2 YFSETQ. V dropped 4 bases and J dropped 5; count of bases not matched to a gene: 6. The CDR3 loop reads CASSPGTANNEQFF. The CDR3 DNA follows: TGCGCCAGCAGCCCCGGGACAGCCAACAATGAGCAGTTCTTC. The complete variable domain, with remaining parts taken from reference TRBV5-1 and TRBJ2-1, reads KAGVTQTPRYLIKTRGQQVTLSCSPISGHRSVSWYQQTPGQGLQFLFEYFSETQRNKGNFPGRFSGRQFSNSRSEMNVSTLELGDSALYLCASSPGTANNEQFFGPGTRLTVL.

V usage is TRBV7-9 and J usage is TRBJ1-3; tentative D call: TRBD1 (6 bases). Per the germline V gene, CDR1 is SEHNR and CDR2 is FQNEAQ (reference sequence). The CDR3 loop spans 15 amino acids. Trimming cost V 6 bases and J 2 bases, with 14 bases left between them. CDR3 residues: CASRIGGAAGNTIYF. As DNA, the CDR3 is TGTGCCAGCAGAATCGGGGGGGCAGCTGGAAACACCATATATTTT.

The V gene is TRBV6-5, the J gene TRBJ1-1; no firm D call. The V and J ends lost 5 bases and 4 bases respectively, with 8 bases between them. Germline CDR1 reads MNHEY; CDR2 reads SVGAGI. This CDR3 has 12 residues. In nucleotides, the CDR3 is TGTGCCAGCAGTCCCCTAGGCACTGAAGCTTTCTTT. It translates to CASSPLGTEAFF.

This clone was counted only a few times. This chain uses TRBV27 with TRBJ2-3, with 8 bases aligning to TRBD2. CDR3 length: 15 amino acids. J was trimmed by 4 bases and V by 4 bases; bases with no gene match: 7. CDR1 is MNHEY and CDR2 is SMNVEV in the germline V gene (reference sequence). The CDR3 bases are TGTGCCAGCAGTTATCAGCGGGAGCGCTCAGATACGCAGTATTTT. It is translated as CASSYQRERSDTQYF.

This chain uses TRBV10-3 with TRBJ1-3, with 12 bases lining up with TRBD1. The CDR3 runs 18 residues. Losses at the gene ends were 6 bases for V and 0 bases for J; bases not matched to a gene: 9. CDR1 is ENHRY, CDR2 SYGVKD, per germline. CDR3 sequence reads: CAIRAGQGARVSGNTIYF. CDR3 DNA sequence: TGTGCCATCAGGGCGGGACAGGGGGCGAGAGTCTCTGGAAACACCATATATTTT.

The rearrangement uses TRBV4-1 and TRBJ2-5; no definite D call. This CDR3 contains 16 residues. Germline V gives CDR1 MGHRA, CDR2 YSYEKL. V was cut by 2 bases and J by 0 bases, with 13 bases left in between. In DNA form, the CDR3 reads TGCGCCAGCAGCCAACCCGCCGAGGCTTACCAAGAGACCCAGTACTTC. As protein: CASSQPAEAYQETQYF.

The chain is built from TRBV29-1 and TRBJ2-7; 12 bases map to TRBD2. Germline CDR1 reads SQVTM; CDR2 reads ANQGSEA. V shed 6 bases, J shed 4 bases, and the junction held 7 bases outside the gene matches. The CDR3 has 14 residues. CDR3 residues: CSVATSGRGYEQYF. DNA for the CDR3: TGCAGCGTGGCGACTAGCGGGAGAGGGTACGAGCAGTACTTC.

The rearrangement uses TRBV6-1 and TRBJ2-7, with 10 bases matching TRBD1. The CDR3 runs 15 residues. CDR1 is MNHNS and CDR2 is SASEGT in the germline V gene. V was clipped by 5 bases and J by 7 bases; unmatched bases: 11. Here the CDR3 DNA reads TGTGCCAGCAGTAGGGGCGGGGGACAGGGGCAAGAGCAGTACTTC. This gives the protein CASSRGGGQGQEQYF.

The V gene is TRBV4-2, the J gene TRBJ2-3, with 10 bases aligning to TRBD2. The CDR3 extends over 16 amino acids. Germline V gene lookup returns CDR1 LGHNA and CDR2 YNFKEQ. The V gene end was trimmed by 4 bases and the J gene end by 2 bases; junction bases not matched to a gene: 6. The CDR3 DNA reads as TGTGCCAGCAGCCTACAGAGCGGGAGGGACACAGATACGCAGTATTTT. It translates to CASSLQSGRDTDTQYF.

The chain uses TRBV5-6 and TRBJ1-4; possible D gene TRBD1, 5 bases. The CDR3 has 16 residues. CDR1 SGHDT and CDR2 YYEEEE come from the germline V gene. The germline V and J ends were trimmed by 1 base and 8 bases, with 18 bases remaining between them. The CDR3 nucleotides read TGTGCCAGCAGCTTGCAGGGTGGGGATATTGGGGAAAAACTGTTTTTT. It codes for CASSLQGGDIGEKLFF.